This T cell receptor beta chain was sequenced for a study of early T cells in non-severe SARS-CoV-2 infection. J lost 8 bases, V lost 5 bases, and 12 bases had no gene match. This CDR3 contains 14 residues. The germline V gene encodes CDR1 DFQATT and CDR2 SNEGSKA (reference sequence). MiXCR, run by TCRdb on the 5' RACE reads, gives a single entry per CDR3 protein. The sample shows 25,000 to 30,000 distinct CDR3 sequences, around 5% of them seen only once. This clonotype came up many times. The sample taken for sequencing was whole blood. This TCR was recovered from an adult who was a healthcare worker with PCR-confirmed SARS-CoV-2 infection or an uninfected control (not recorded which). J is TRBJ2-1 and V is TRBV20-1, with 7 positions matching TRBD2. The CDR3 bases are TGCAGTGCTGGCGGGGACTACGAGTCGGATGAGCAGTTCTTC. It encodes CSAGGDYESDEQFF.